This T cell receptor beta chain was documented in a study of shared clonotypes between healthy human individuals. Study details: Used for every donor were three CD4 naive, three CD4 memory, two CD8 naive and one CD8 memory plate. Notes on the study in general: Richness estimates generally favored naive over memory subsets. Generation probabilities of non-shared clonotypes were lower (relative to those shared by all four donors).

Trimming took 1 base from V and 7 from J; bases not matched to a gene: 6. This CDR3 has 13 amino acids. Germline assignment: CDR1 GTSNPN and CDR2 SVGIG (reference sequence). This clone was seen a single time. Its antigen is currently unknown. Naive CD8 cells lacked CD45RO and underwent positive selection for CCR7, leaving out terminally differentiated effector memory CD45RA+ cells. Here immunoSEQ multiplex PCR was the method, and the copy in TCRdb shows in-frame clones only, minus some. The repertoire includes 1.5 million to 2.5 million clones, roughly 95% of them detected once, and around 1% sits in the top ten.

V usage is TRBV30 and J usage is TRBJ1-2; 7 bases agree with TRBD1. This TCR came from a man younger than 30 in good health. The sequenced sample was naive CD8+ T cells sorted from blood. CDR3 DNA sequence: TGTGCCTGGAGTGCAACAGGGGCCGGTGGCTACACCTTC. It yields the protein CAWSATGAGGYTF.